Presented here are 13 T cell receptor beta chains from one specimen sequenced in a study of response to subunit inactivated influenza vaccine. TCRdb analysed the RT-PCR reads with MiXCR anew, one entry per CDR3 protein. The sample has hundreds of thousands of distinct CDR3 sequences, approximately 12% seen once. The sample here was non-naive T cells sorted from PBMCs, taken about 14 days before vaccination. The receptors come from a man aged 45 to 65 who received an inactivated influenza vaccine.

There are many counts of this clonotype. This chain joins TRBV12-3 or TRBV12-4 and TRBJ2-3, with a tentative D call TRBD1 (6 bases). CDR3 length equals 13 residues. Trimming removed 8 bases from V and 2 bases from J, with 11 bases in between. In nucleotides, the CDR3 is TGTGCCAGCCTGAGGGGGTCCACAGATACGCAGTATTTT. It is translated as CASLRGSTDTQYF.

This clonotype was recorded a few times. The V and J genes are TRBV12-3 or TRBV12-4 and TRBJ1-5, with a tentative D call TRBD1 (5 bases). Trimming removed 7 bases from V and 9 bases from J, with 19 bases in between. CDR3 length: 14 residues. The CDR3 loop is CASNLGQGHRPQHF. The CDR3 DNA reads as TGTGCCAGCAACCTGGGGCAGGGCCATAGGCCCCAGCATTTT.

This clonotype has more than one count but fewer than ten. This chain connects TRBV12-3 or TRBV12-4 to TRBJ2-2; the D gene is possibly TRBD1 (6 bases). The CDR3 length is 14 residues. V was cut by 7 bases and J by 0 bases, with 9 bases left in between. The chain's CDR3 is CASTRTANTGELFF. CDR3 nucleotides: TGTGCCAGCACCAGGACAGCGAACACCGGGGAGCTGTTTTTT.

The V and J genes are TRBV7-6 and TRBJ2-5; D uncertain. V was trimmed by 5 bases and J by 5 bases, leaving 9 bases between them. From germline, CDR1 is SGHVS and CDR2 FNYEAQ. The CDR3 has 12 residues. Here the CDR3 reads CASSVQWETQYF. CDR3 nucleotides: TGTGCCAGCAGCGTCCAGTGGGAGACCCAGTACTTC.

This clonotype showed up many times. The V call is TRBV5-1, the J call TRBJ2-5, with D maybe TRBD1 (6 bases). Per the germline V gene, CDR1 is SGHRS and CDR2 is YFSETQ. V lost 3 bases, J lost 2 bases, and 11 bases lay in between. The CDR3 covers 14 residues. CDR3 amino acids: CASSSMTGQETQYF. The CDR3 DNA sequence: TGCGCCAGCAGCTCAATGACAGGACAAGAGACCCAGTACTTC. Supplemented by reference TRBV5-1 and TRBJ2-5, the full variable domain reads KAGVTQTPRYLIKTRGQQVTLSCSPISGHRSVSWYQQTPGQGLQFLFEYFSETQRNKGNFPGRFSGRQFSNSRSEMNVSTLELGDSALYLCASSSMTGQETQYFGPGTRLLVL.

In its sample, this clonotype was seen many times. The J gene is TRBJ2-3, the V gene TRBV20-1, with D maybe TRBD2 (6 bases). Trimming left V 1 base short and J 5 bases short, with 16 bases between. Germline values: CDR1 DFQATT, CDR2 SNEGSKA (reference sequence). The CDR3 runs to 15 residues. The CDR3 is CSARGREFQGDTQYF. CDR3 DNA: TGCAGTGCTAGAGGTCGGGAGTTTCAAGGAGATACGCAGTATTTT.

This clonotype was observed a few times. V gene TRBV28 combines with J gene TRBJ2-7; maybe TRBD1 (6 bases). Trimming removed 1 base at V and 6 bases at J, with 16 bases between. The CDR3 is 15 residues long. The germline gives CDR1 MDHEN, CDR2 SYDVKM. Here the CDR3 DNA reads TGTGCCAGCAGTTTATCCTACAGGGTTGAAAGCGAGCAGTACTTC. Its protein is CASSLSYRVESEQYF. The full variable domain, with the rest looked up from reference TRBV28 and TRBJ2-7, is DVKVTQSSRYLVKRTGEKVFLECVQDMDHENMFWYRQDPGLGLRLIYFSYDVKMKEKGDIPEGYSVSREKKERFSLILESASTNQTSMYLCASSLSYRVESEQYFGPGTRLTVT.

The chain has TRBV5-4 and TRBJ2-6, with a tentative D call TRBD2 (5 bases). The CDR3 length is 16 residues. V was pared by 0 bases and J by 0 bases, with 7 bases between. Per the germline V gene, CDR1 is SGHNT and CDR2 is YYREEE (reference sequence). This CDR3 is CASSLAGFSGANVLTF. DNA of the CDR3: TGTGCCAGCAGCTTGGCGGGGTTCTCTGGGGCCAACGTCCTGACTTTC.

The chain carries TRBV6-5 and TRBJ2-7, with D tentatively TRBD1 (5 bases). Between the trimmed V and J ends, which lost 0 bases and 4 bases, there was a span of 10 bases. Germline-derived CDR1 and CDR2 are MNHEY and SVGAGI. CDR3 length equals 14 residues. The chain's CDR3 is CASSYSRQTYEQYF. Written as DNA, the CDR3 is TGTGCCAGCAGTTACTCAAGACAGACTTACGAGCAGTACTTC.

In nucleotides, the CDR3 is TGTGCCAGCAGTTTTAGGGCCACCCAAAGCGGGAGCCCCAATGAGCAGTTCTTC. This sequence encodes CASSFRATQSGSPNEQFF. J is TRBJ2-1 and V is TRBV7-3; 8 bases align to TRBD2. The CDR3 length is 18 residues. CDR1 and CDR2 from the germline V gene are SGHTA and FQGTGA. J was trimmed by 6 bases and V by 6 bases; bases with no gene match: 19.

V usage is TRBV20-1 and J usage is TRBJ2-1; D is unresolved. The CDR3 is 17 residues long. Looked up from germline, CDR1 is DFQATT and CDR2 is SNEGSKA (reference sequence). The CDR3 reads CCARGLISAVRNNEQFF. CDR3 DNA sequence: TGCTGCGCTAGAGGTCTAATCTCTGCGGTTCGGAACAATGAGCAGTTCTTC.

This clonotype was counted many times. The V gene is TRBV12-3 or TRBV12-4, the J gene TRBJ2-2; 13 bases are a match to TRBD2. The ends lost 3 bases at V and 5 bases at J; junction bases unmatched: 0. The CDR3 is 15 amino acids. The CDR3 is CASSLTSGRTGELFF. The CDR3 DNA follows: TGTGCCAGCAGTTTGACTAGCGGGAGGACCGGGGAGCTGTTTTTT.

J is TRBJ2-3 and V is TRBV5-1, with D uncertain. CDR3 length: 19 residues. Germline assignment: CDR1 SGHRS and CDR2 YFSETQ. V lost 0 bases and J lost 2, with 22 bases in between. The CDR3 is CASSLASGPHYPHTDTQYF. Written as DNA, the CDR3 is TGCGCCAGCAGCTTGGCCTCGGGCCCTCACTACCCACACACAGATACGCAGTATTTT. The variable domain in full, completed from reference TRBV5-1 and TRBJ2-3, reads KAGVTQTPRYLIKTRGQQVTLSCSPISGHRSVSWYQQTPGQGLQFLFEYFSETQRNKGNFPGRFSGRQFSNSRSEMNVSTLELGDSALYLCASSLASGPHYPHTDTQYFGPGTRLTVL.